This T cell receptor (beta chain) appears in the sequencing data of a study of early T cells in non-severe SARS-CoV-2 infection. Attached unique molecular identifiers marked individual cDNA molecules. TCRdb independently ran MiXCR on the 5' RACE reads; one entry per CDR3 protein. The profile shows fewer than 100,000 distinct CDR3 sequences, more than 7.5% of them singletons. Study-wide findings and caveats: Matching with VDJdb favored anti-spike CD8 responses (missing private and CD4 specificities).

Germline lookup yields CDR1 MNHNY and CDR2 SVGAGI (reference sequence). The CDR3 spans 16 residues. J gave up 2 bases and V 3 bases, and 4 bases lay outside the gene matches. With respect to this clonotype: What it recognizes is unknown.

The gene calls are TRBV6-6 and TRBJ2-2; 9 bases fit TRBD2. This clonotype originated in an adult who was a healthcare worker with PCR-confirmed SARS-CoV-2 infection or an uninfected control (not recorded which). Sequencing was carried out using whole blood. The CDR3 coding sequence is TGTGCCAGCAGTTATAGCGGGAGTGTTAACACCGGGGAGCTGTTTTTT. Protein: CASSYSGSVNTGELFF.